This T cell receptor beta chain was sequenced during a study of T cells after somatic rescue of genetic block. The table came from immunoSEQ multiplex PCR; TCRdb's copy has only in-frame clones and leaves some out. The repertoire holds about 12,000 clones, with around 70% as singletons. The CDR3 extends over 17 amino acids. The V end was cut by 4 bases, the J end by 2 bases, with 20 bases between. CDR1 and CDR2 from the germline V gene are SGHVS and FQNEAQ. V usage is TRBV7-8 and J usage is TRBJ2-5; the D gene is possibly TRBD2 (5 bases). The clonotype was recovered from a boy aged 5-17 years. Specimen: peripheral blood mononuclear cells (PBMCs). The CDR3 is CASSSLPGFGKQETQYF. As DNA, the CDR3 is TGTGCCAGCAGCTCCCTCCCGGGATTCGGAAAACAAGAGACCCAGTACTTC. The variable domain in full, completed from reference TRBV7-8 and TRBJ2-5, reads GAGVSQSPRYKVAKRGQDVALRCDPISGHVSLFWYQQALGQGPEFLTYFQNEAQLDKSGLPSDRFFAERPEGSVSTLKIQRTQQEDSAVYLCASSSLPGFGKQETQYFGPGTRLLVL.